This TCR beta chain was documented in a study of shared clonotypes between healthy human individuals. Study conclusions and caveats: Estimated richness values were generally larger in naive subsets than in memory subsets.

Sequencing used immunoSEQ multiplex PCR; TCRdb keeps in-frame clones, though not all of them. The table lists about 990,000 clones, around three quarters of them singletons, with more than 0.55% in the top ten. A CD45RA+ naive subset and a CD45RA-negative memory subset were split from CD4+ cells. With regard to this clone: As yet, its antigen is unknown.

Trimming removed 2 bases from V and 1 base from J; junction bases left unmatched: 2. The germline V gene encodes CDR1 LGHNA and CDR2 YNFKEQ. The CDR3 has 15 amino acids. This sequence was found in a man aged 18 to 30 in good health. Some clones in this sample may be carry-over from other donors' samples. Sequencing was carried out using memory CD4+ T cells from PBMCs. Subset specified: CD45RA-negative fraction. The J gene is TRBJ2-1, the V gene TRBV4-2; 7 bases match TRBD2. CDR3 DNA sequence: TGTGCCAGCAGCCAACTAGCGGAATCCTACAATGAGCAGTTCTTC. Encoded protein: CASSQLAESYNEQFF.